These T cell receptor beta chains were read from a single sample in a study of OX40 agonist ivuxolimab in advanced cancers. Sequencing used immunoSEQ multiplex PCR; TCRdb keeps in-frame clones, though not all of them. The sample gives about 90,000 clones, approximately 85% of which show up once; 0.2% to 0.25% is in the top ten. This specimen was CD4+ or CD8+ T cells sorted from blood, taken in a trial of the OX40 agonist ivuxolimab. All receptors come from an adult with an advanced solid tumor such as melanoma, head and neck, liver or kidney cancer. The CDR3 runs from the conserved cysteine through the conserved F or W. Each record gives: clone size, J gene, V gene, D gene, CDR3 protein, CDR3 DNA. The D gene is left open where the match is weak. Size is stated for part of the rows, as once, few or many counts, or as a class when the clone is expanded.

.	TRBJ1-5	TRBV2	TRBD1	CASRTGRNQPQHF	TGTGCCAGCCGGACAGGGAGAAATCAGCCCCAGCATTTT
.	TRBJ2-7	TRBV6-5	TRBD2	CASSRLAGTSYEQYF	TGTGCCAGCAGTCGACTAGCGGGGACCTCCTACGAGCAGTACTTC
.	TRBJ2-3	TRBV25-1	.	CASSEYKGRTDTQYF	TGTGCCAGCAGTGAATACAAGGGACGCACAGATACGCAGTATTTT
.	TRBJ1-1	TRBV5-1	TRBD1	CASSPGQGLANTEAFF	TGCGCCAGCAGCCCGGGACAGGGGTTGGCGAACACTGAAGCTTTCTTT
.	TRBJ1-2	TRBV5-1	TRBD1	CASSLDPGGQYGYTF	TGCGCCAGCAGCTTGGATCCAGGGGGCCAATATGGCTACACCTTC
.	TRBJ2-2	TRBV9	TRBD1	CASSVGMGTGANTGELFF	TGTGCCAGCAGCGTAGGGATGGGGACAGGGGCGAACACCGGGGAGCTGTTTTTT
few	TRBJ2-1	TRBV5-1	TRBD1	CASSPRTGYTNEQFF	TGCGCCAGCAGCCCGCGGACAGGGTATACCAATGAGCAGTTCTTC
.	TRBJ1-2	TRBV10-3	.	CAISDSGRSNYGYTF	TGTGCCATCAGTGATTCAGGACGGTCTAACTATGGCTACACCTTC
.	TRBJ2-3	TRBV19	.	CASSRAAADTQYF	TGTGCCAGTAGTAGGGCTGCGGCAGATACGCAGTATTTT
.	TRBJ2-5	TRBV11-2	.	CASSLVGTTDETQYF	TGTGCCAGCAGCTTAGTTGGCACCACCGACGAGACCCAGTACTTC
.	TRBJ1-5	TRBV6-5	.	CASSEGWPQHF	TGTGCCAGCAGTGAAGGGTGGCCGCAACATTTT
.	TRBJ2-3	TRBV5-4	.	CASSTSGSTDTQYF	TGTGCCAGCAGCACGAGCGGGAGCACAGATACGCAGTATTTT
.	TRBJ2-7	TRBV7-2	.	CASSYSPGYSYEQYF	TGTGCCAGCAGTTATAGCCCGGGATACTCCTACGAGCAGTACTTC
few	TRBJ1-1	TRBV10-3	.	CAISESKQDGNTEAFF	TGTGCCATCAGTGAGTCAAAGCAAGACGGGAACACTGAAGCTTTCTTT
.	TRBJ2-7	TRBV5-1	TRBD1	CASSAQGGSYEQYF	TGCGCCAGCAGTGCACAGGGGGGCTCCTACGAGCAGTACTTC
.	TRBJ1-4	TRBV6-6	.	CASSLVREKLFF	TGTGCCAGCAGTTTGGTTCGAGAAAAACTGTTTTTT
.	TRBJ2-2	TRBV2	.	CASRERGPGELFF	TGTGCCAGCAGGGAGAGGGGACCGGGGGAGCTGTTTTTT
.	TRBJ2-5	TRBV28	.	CASSLEGQETQYF	TGTGCCAGCAGTCTCGAAGGCCAAGAGACCCAGTACTTC
.	TRBJ1-5	TRBV19	.	CASSDSKNQPQHF	TGTGCCAGTAGTGATTCGAAAAATCAGCCCCAGCATTTT
.	TRBJ2-5	TRBV5-1	.	CASSISGKETQYF	TGCGCCAGCAGTATCAGCGGAAAAGAGACCCAGTACTTC
.	TRBJ2-5	TRBV28	.	CASSSAVETQYF	TGTGCCAGCAGTTCAGCTGTAGAGACCCAGTACTTC
.	TRBJ1-2	TRBV6-6	.	CASSYVQNYGYTF	TGTGCCAGCAGTTACGTGCAGAACTATGGCTACACCTTC